This TCR beta chain was sequenced for a study of CD8 T cells in ankylosing spondylitis. Findings of the study overall: Made up of about eight highly homologous variants, a TCR beta motif appeared characteristic of ankylosing spondylitis blood.

TCRdb independently ran MiXCR on the 5' RACE reads; one entry per CDR3 protein. The data contain 500,000 to 650,000 distinct CDR3 sequences, 5.3% of them singletons. This CDR3 is 16 amino acids long. Trimming pared 2 bases from V and 5 bases from J, leaving 18 bases between. Germline V CDR1 and CDR2: ENHRY, SYGVKD. This clonotype was detected many times. Its antigen is unidentified. The sequence was obtained from a male donor with ankylosing spondylitis. The J gene is TRBJ2-5, the V gene TRBV10-3, with D possibly matching TRBD2 (5 bases). The sample taken for sequencing was blood, either unsorted or a sorted T cell fraction (not recorded which). The CDR3 region is CAISEKWEPDGETQYF. CDR3 coding DNA: TGTGCCATCAGTGAGAAGTGGGAGCCGGATGGGGAGACCCAGTACTTC.